These 10 T cell receptor beta chains were all obtained from the same sample, sequenced in a study of CD8 T cells in Susac syndrome (dated by TCRdb to between 2018 and 2020). Preparation of the library involved the immunoSEQ multiplex PCR assay. RNA was extracted with the RNeasy kit and roughly 0.5 to 1 ug was reverse transcribed using random hexamers. TCRdb cleaned the public reads at Q25 with fastp, built clones with MiXCR and kept in-frame beta chains. Duplicate CDR3 protein sequences are folded into a single record with the most common DNA and genes. Counted in this sample were some 150,000 distinct CDR3 sequences; around 93% of them appeared once. The ten largest account for 0.14% of the sample. The sequencing sample was made of CD4+ T cells from PBMCs. These receptor sequences come from a human donor with Susac syndrome.

This clonotype was seen once. The V call is TRBV30, the J call TRBJ1-5; D ambiguous. The CDR3 loop spans 14 amino acids. CDR1 and CDR2 from the germline V gene are GTSNPN and SVGIG (reference sequence). The V gene lost 0 bases and the J gene lost 0 bases, with 6 bases spanning the gap. DNA of the CDR3: TGTGCCTGGAGTGTTGCCGGTAGCAATCAGCCCCAGCATTTT. Its translation is CAWSVAGSNQPQHF.

The chain carries TRBV7-9 and TRBJ1-1, with D possibly matching TRBD1 (5 bases). V was cut by 6 bases and J by 5 bases, with 16 bases left in between. This CDR3 contains 14 residues. CDR1 and CDR2 from the germline V gene are SEHNR and FQNEAQ (reference sequence). In nucleotides, the CDR3 is TGTGCCAGCAGTCGGGGACGAATGGGGACTGAAGCTTTCTTT. It specifies CASSRGRMGTEAFF.

The chain employs TRBV7-2 and TRBJ2-1; D perhaps matches TRBD1 (5 bases). Germline-derived CDR1 and CDR2 are SGHTA and FQGNSA. The V end was cut by 0 bases, the J end by 4 bases, with 13 bases between. CDR3 length: 16 residues. CDR3 sequence (DNA): TGTGCCAGCAGCTTAGCAGGGGTGCCTAGATACAATGAGCAGTTCTTC. Translating it yields CASSLAGVPRYNEQFF.

The chain uses TRBV12-3 or TRBV12-4 and TRBJ1-2; possibly TRBD1 for D (5 bases). The ends were cut back, 5 bases at V and 4 bases at J, with 8 bases in the middle. CDR3 size: 12 residues. The chain's CDR3 is CASSSGAYGYTF. The CDR3 coding sequence is TGTGCCAGCAGTAGTGGGGCCTATGGCTACACCTTC.

J is TRBJ2-3 and V is TRBV28; 7 bases fit TRBD1. Per the germline V gene, CDR1 is MDHEN and CDR2 is SYDVKM. V shed 5 bases, J shed 6 bases, and the junction held 20 bases outside the gene matches. The CDR3 is 18 amino acids. The CDR3 nucleotides are TGTGCCAGCAGTCAGGGGCCGGGACAGTTTATAGGGCGTGATACGCAGTATTTT. This sequence encodes CASSQGPGQFIGRDTQYF.

This sequence joins TRBV20-1 and TRBJ2-1, with D possibly being TRBD2 (7 bases). Trimming stripped 2 bases from V and 6 bases from J, with 14 bases between. Germline assignment: CDR1 DFQATT and CDR2 SNEGSKA (reference sequence). This CDR3 is 14 amino acids long. CDR3 coding DNA: TGCAGTGCTAGATGGGGGGGCGGAGGCAATGAGCAGTTCTTC. Translated, it gives CSARWGGGGNEQFF.

The gene calls are TRBV9 and TRBJ2-5, with D unclear. Trimming cost V 0 bases and J 5 bases, with 11 bases left between them. The CDR3 extends over 14 amino acids. Germline CDR1 and CDR2: SGDLS and YYNGEE. The CDR3 spells CASSVGPRPETQYF. CDR3 coding DNA: TGTGCCAGCAGCGTAGGCCCCCGGCCGGAGACCCAGTACTTC.

The chain joins TRBV30 to TRBJ2-1, with D possibly matching TRBD2 (6 bases). The V gene's germline CDR1 is GTSNPN and CDR2 SVGIG (reference sequence). The CDR3 consists of 13 residues. Trimming took off 3 bases at V and 5 bases at J, with 11 bases between the two ends. This chain's CDR3 is CAWRNSGDNEQFF. CDR3 nucleotide sequence: TGTGCCTGGAGGAATTCGGGGGACAATGAGCAGTTCTTC.

The gene calls are TRBV5-1 and TRBJ2-3; D might be TRBD2 (6 bases). Germline CDR1 reads SGHRS; CDR2 reads YFSETQ. The V end was cut by 5 bases, the J end by 5 bases, with 18 bases between. This CDR3 has 15 residues. CDR3 bases: TGCGCCAGCAGTCCGGGGCGAAAGGGAGGAGATACGCAGTATTTT. Translation gives CASSPGRKGGDTQYF. Full variable domain (missing parts from reference TRBV5-1 and TRBJ2-3): KAGVTQTPRYLIKTRGQQVTLSCSPISGHRSVSWYQQTPGQGLQFLFEYFSETQRNKGNFPGRFSGRQFSNSRSEMNVSTLELGDSALYLCASSPGRKGGDTQYFGPGTRLTVL.

The chain couples TRBV29-1 to TRBJ2-5, with D perhaps TRBD2 (5 bases). V was clipped by 5 bases and J by 5 bases, with 12 bases between them. This CDR3 is built from 12 residues. The germline V gene encodes CDR1 SQVTM and CDR2 ANQGSEA. The CDR3 reads CSVSTGLETQYF. CDR3 sequence (DNA): TGCAGCGTTTCTACGGGATTGGAGACCCAGTACTTC. The full variable domain, with the rest looked up from reference TRBV29-1 and TRBJ2-5, is SAVISQKPSRDICQRGTSLTIQCQVDSQVTMMFWYRQQPGQSLTLIATANQGSEATYESGFVIDKFPISRPNLTFSTLTVSNMSPEDSSIYLCSVSTGLETQYFGPGTRLLVL.